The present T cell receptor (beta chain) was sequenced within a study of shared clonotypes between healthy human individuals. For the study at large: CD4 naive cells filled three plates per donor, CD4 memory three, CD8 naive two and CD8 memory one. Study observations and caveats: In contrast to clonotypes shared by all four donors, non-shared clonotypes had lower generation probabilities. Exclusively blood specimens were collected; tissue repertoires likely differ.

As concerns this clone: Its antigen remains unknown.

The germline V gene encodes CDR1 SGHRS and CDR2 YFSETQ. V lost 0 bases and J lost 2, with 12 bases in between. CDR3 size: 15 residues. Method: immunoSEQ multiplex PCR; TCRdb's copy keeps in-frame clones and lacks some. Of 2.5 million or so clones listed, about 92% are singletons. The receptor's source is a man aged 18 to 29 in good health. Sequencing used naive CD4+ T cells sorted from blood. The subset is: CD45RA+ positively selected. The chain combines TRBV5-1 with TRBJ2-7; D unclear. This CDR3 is CASSLGDELTYEQYF. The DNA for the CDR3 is TGCGCCAGCAGCTTGGGCGACGAGTTGACCTACGAGCAGTACTTC. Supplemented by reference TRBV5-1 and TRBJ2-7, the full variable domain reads KAGVTQTPRYLIKTRGQQVTLSCSPISGHRSVSWYQQTPGQGLQFLFEYFSETQRNKGNFPGRFSGRQFSNSRSEMNVSTLELGDSALYLCASSLGDELTYEQYFGPGTRLTVT.